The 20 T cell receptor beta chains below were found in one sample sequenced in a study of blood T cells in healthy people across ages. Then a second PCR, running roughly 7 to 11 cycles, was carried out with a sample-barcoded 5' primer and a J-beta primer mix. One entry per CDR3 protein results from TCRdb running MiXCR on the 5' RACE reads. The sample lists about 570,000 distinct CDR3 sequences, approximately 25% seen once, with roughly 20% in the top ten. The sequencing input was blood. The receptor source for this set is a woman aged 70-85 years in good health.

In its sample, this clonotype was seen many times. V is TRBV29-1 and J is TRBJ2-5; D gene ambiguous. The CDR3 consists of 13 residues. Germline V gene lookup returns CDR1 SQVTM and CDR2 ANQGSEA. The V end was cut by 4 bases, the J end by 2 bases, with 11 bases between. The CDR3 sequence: CSVGGLLQETQYF. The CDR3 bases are TGCAGCGTTGGCGGCCTTCTACAAGAGACCCAGTACTTC.

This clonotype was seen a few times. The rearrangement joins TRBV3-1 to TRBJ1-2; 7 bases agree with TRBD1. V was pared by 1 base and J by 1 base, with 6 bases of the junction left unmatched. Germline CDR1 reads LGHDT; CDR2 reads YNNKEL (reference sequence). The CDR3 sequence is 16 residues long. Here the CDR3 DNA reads TGTGCCAGCAGCCAAGTCACAGGGGACATTAACTATGGCTACACCTTC. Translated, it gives CASSQVTGDINYGYTF.

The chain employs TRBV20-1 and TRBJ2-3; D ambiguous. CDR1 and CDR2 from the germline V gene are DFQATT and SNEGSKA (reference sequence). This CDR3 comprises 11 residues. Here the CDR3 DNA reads TGCAGCGTGATCCGGGTGGATACGCAGTATTTT. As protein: CSVIRVDTQYF.

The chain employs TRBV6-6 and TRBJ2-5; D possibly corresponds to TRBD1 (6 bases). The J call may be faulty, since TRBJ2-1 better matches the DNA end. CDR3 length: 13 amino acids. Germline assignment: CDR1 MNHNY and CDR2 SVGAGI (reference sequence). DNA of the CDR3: TGTGCCAGCAGACAGGGTCCGAGAGGTTCGCAGTTCTTC. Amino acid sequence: CASRQGPRGSQFF.

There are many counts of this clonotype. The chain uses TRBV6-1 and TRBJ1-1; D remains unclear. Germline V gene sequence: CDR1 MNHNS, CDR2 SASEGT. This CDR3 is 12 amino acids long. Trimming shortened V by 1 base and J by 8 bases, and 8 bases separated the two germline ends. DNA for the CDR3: TGTGCCAGCAGTGAAGGAGGTAGGGAAGCTTTCTTT. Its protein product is CASSEGGREAFF.

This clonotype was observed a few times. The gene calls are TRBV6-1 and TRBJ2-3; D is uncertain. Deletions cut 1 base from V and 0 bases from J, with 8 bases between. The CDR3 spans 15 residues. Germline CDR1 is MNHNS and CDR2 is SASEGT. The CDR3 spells CASSEGVGSTDTQYF. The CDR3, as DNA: TGTGCCAGCAGTGAAGGTGTGGGGAGCACAGATACGCAGTATTTT.

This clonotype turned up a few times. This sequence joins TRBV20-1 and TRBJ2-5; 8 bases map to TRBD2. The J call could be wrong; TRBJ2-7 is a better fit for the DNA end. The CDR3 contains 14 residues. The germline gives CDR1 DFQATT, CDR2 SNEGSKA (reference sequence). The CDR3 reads CSADIAGIPIEQYF. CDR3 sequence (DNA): TGCAGTGCTGATATAGCGGGGATACCTATCGAGCAGTACTTC.

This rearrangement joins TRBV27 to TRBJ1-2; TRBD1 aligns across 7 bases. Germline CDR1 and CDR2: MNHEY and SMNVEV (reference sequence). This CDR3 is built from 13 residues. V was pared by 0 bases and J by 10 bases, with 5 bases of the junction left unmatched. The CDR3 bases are TGTGCCAGCAGTTTATCACAGGGGACCTTCTACACCTTC. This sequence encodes CASSLSQGTFYTF.

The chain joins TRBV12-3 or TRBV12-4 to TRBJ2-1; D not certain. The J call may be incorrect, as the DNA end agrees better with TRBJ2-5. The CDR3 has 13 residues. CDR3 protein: CASSPGSPEAQYF. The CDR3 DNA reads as TGTGCCAGCAGCCCGGGCTCCCCTGAGGCCCAGTACTTC.

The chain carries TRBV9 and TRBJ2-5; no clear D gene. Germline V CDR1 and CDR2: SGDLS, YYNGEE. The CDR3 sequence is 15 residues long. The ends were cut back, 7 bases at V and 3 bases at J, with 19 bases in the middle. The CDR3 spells CASSRTGHKKETQYF. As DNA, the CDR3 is TGTGCCAGCTCACGGACGGGTCATAAAAAAGAGACCCAGTACTTC.

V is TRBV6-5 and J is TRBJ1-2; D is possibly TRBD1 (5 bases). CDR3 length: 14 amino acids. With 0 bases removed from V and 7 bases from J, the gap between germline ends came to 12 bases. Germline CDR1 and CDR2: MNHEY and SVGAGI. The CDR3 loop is CASSYSEGMGGYTF. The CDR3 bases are TGTGCCAGCAGTTACTCAGAGGGGATGGGTGGCTACACCTTC.

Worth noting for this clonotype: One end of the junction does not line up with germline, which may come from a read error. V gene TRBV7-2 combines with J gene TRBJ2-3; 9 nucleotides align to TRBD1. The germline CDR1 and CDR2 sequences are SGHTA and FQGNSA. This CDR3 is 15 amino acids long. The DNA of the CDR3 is TGCGCCGGCAGCTTCCGGGACAGGGACGCAGATACGCAGTATTTT. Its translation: CAGSFRDRDADTQYF. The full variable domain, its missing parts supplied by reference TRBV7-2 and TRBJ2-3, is GAGVSQSPSNKVTEKGKDVELRCDPISGHTALYWYRQSLGQGLEFLIYFQGNSAPDKSGLPSDRFSAERTGGSVSTLTIQRTQQEDSAVYLCAGSFRDRDADTQYFGPGTRLTVL.

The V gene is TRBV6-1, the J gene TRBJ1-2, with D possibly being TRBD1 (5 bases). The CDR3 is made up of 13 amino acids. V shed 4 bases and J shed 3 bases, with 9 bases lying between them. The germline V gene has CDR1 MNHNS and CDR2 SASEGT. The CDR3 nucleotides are TGTGCCAGCAGTGCGGGGGGGTACTATGGCTACACCTTC. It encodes CASSAGGYYGYTF.

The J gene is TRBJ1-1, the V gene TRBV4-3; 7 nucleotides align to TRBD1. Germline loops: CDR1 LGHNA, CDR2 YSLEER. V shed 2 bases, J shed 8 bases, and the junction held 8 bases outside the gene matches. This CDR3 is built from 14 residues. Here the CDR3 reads CASSQPGQRQEAFF. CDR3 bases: TGCGCCAGCAGCCAACCGGGACAGCGGCAAGAAGCTTTCTTT.

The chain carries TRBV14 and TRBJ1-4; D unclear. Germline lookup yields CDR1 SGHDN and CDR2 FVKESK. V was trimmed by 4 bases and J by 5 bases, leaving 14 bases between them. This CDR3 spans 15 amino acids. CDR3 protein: CASSLLIGMNEKLFF. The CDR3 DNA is TGTGCCAGCAGCCTCCTAATAGGGATGAATGAAAAACTGTTTTTT.

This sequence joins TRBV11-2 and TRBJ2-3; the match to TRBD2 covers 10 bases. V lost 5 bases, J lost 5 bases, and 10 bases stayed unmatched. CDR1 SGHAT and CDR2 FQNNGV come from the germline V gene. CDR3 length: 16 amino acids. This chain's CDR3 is CASSPTASGGGDTQYF. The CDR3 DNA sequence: TGTGCCAGCAGCCCGACGGCTAGCGGGGGAGGAGATACGCAGTATTTT. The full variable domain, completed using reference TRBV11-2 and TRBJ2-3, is EAGVAQSPRYKIIEKRQSVAFWCNPISGHATLYWYQQILGQGPKLLIQFQNNGVVDDSQLPKDRFSAERLKGVDSTLKIQPAKLEDSAVYLCASSPTASGGGDTQYFGPGTRLTVL.

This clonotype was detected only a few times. The CDR3 coding sequence is TGTGCCACCGCCGAGGGGGGAGCCAAAAACATTCAGTACTTC. Its protein product is CATAEGGAKNIQYF. The V call is TRBV6-5, the J call TRBJ2-4; D possibly matches TRBD1 or TRBD2 (6 bases each). Trimming stripped 10 bases from V and 0 bases from J, with 13 bases between. In germline, CDR1 is MNHEY, CDR2 SVGAGI. This CDR3 comprises 14 residues.

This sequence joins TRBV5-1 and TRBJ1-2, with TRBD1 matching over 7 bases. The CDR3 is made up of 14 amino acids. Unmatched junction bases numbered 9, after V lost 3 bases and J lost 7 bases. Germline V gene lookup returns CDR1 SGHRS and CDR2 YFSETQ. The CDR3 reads CASSSNWGTAGYTF. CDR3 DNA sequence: TGCGCCAGCAGCTCGAATTGGGGGACAGCTGGCTACACCTTC. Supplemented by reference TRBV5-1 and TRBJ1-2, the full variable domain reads KAGVTQTPRYLIKTRGQQVTLSCSPISGHRSVSWYQQTPGQGLQFLFEYFSETQRNKGNFPGRFSGRQFSNSRSEMNVSTLELGDSALYLCASSSNWGTAGYTFGSGTRLTVV.

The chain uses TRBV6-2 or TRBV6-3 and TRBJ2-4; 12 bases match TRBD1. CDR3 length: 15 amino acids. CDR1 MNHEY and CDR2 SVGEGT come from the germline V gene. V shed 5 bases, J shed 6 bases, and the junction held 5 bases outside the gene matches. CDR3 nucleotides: TGTGCCAGCAGTGACCCGGGACAGGGGGCAAACATTCAGTACTTC. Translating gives CASSDPGQGANIQYF.

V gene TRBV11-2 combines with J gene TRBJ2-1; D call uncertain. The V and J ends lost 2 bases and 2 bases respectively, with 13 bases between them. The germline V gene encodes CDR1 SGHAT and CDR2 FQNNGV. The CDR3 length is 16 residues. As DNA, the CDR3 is TGTGCCAGCAGCTTAACCTTTCGAGCAACCTACAATGAGCAGTTCTTC. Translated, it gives CASSLTFRATYNEQFF.